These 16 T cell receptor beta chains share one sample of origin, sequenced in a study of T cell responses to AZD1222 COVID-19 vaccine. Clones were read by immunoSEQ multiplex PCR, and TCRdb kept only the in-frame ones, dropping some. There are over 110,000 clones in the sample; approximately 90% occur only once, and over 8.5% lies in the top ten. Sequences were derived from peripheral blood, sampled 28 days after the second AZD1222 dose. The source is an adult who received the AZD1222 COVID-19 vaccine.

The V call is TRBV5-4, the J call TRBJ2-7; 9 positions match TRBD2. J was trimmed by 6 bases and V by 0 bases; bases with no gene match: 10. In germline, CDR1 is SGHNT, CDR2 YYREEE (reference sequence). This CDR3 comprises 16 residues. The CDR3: CASSLAGAGGSGEQYF. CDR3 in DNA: TGTGCCAGCAGCTTGGCTGGAGCGGGAGGATCGGGCGAGCAGTACTTC.

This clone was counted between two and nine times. CDR3 bases: TGTGCCAGCAGCCCTCCGGGACTAGCGGGAGGAGTCACCGGGGAGCTGTTTTTT. Translation: CASSPPGLAGGVTGELFF. The V gene is TRBV2, the J gene TRBJ2-2, with TRBD2 matching 15 bases. This CDR3 has 18 amino acids. Germline CDR1 is SNHLY and CDR2 is FYNNEI. With 6 bases clipped from V and 4 bases from J, the junction kept 9 bases outside the gene matches.

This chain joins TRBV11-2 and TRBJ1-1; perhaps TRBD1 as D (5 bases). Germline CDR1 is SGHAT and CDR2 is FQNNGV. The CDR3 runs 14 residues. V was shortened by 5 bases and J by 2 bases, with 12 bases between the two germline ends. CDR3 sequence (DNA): TGTGCCAGCAGCCGTCTGGGGACCAACACTGAAGCTTTCTTT. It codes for CASSRLGTNTEAFF.

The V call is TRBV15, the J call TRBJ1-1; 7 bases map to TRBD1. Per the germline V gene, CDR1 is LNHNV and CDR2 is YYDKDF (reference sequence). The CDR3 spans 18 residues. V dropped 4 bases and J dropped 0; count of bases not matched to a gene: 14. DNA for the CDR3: TGTGCCACCAGCACACTAAGACAGGGAGGACCTTTGAACACTGAAGCTTTCTTT. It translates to CATSTLRQGGPLNTEAFF.

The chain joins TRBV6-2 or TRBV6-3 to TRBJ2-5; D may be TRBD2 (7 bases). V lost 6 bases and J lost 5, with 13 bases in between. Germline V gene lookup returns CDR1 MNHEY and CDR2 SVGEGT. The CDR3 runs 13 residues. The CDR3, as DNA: TGTGCCAGCAGCCTACAGGGAGGGGAGACCCAGTACTTC. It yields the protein CASSLQGGETQYF.

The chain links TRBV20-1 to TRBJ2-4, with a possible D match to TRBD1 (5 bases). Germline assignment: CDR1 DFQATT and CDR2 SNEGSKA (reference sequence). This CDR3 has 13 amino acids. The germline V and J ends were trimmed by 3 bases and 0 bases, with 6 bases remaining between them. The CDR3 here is CSASQGAKNIQYF. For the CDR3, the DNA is TGCAGTGCTAGTCAGGGAGCCAAAAACATTCAGTACTTC.

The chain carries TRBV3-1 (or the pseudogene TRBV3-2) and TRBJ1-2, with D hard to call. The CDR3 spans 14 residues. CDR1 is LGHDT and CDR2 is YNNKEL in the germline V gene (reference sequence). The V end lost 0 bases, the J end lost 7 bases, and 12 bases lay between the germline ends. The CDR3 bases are TGTGCCAGCAGCCAAGATTCGCCAGAGCGTGGCTACACCTTC. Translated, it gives CASSQDSPERGYTF.

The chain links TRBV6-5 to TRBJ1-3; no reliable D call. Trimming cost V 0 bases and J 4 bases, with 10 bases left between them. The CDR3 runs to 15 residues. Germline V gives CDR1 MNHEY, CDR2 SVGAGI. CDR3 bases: TGTGCCAGCAGTTACTCGACTGGGCAAGGAAACACCATATATTTT. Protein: CASSYSTGQGNTIYF.

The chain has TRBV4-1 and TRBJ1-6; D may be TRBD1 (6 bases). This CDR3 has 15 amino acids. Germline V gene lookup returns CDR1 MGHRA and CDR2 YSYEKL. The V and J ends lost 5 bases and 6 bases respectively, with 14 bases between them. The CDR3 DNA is TGCGCCAGCAGCGTCGGTAGGGGGGGTAATTCACCCCTCCACTTT. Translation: CASSVGRGGNSPLHF.

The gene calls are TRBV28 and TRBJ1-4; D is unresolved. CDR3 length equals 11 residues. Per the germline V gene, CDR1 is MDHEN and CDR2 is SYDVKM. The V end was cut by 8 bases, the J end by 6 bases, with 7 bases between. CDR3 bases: TGTGCCAGCGGGGTCTATGAAAAACTGTTTTTT. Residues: CASGVYEKLFF.

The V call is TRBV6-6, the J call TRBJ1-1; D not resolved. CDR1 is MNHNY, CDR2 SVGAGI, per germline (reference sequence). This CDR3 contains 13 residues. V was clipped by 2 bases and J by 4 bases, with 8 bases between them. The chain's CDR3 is CASSYSEGTEAFF. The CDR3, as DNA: TGTGCCAGCAGTTACAGTGAGGGCACTGAAGCTTTCTTT.

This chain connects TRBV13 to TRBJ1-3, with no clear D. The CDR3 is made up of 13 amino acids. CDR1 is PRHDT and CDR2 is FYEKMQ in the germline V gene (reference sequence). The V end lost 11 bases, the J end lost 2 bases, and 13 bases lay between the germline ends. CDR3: CACSPPAGNTIYF. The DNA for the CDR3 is TGTGCCTGTTCACCACCGGCTGGAAACACCATATATTTT.

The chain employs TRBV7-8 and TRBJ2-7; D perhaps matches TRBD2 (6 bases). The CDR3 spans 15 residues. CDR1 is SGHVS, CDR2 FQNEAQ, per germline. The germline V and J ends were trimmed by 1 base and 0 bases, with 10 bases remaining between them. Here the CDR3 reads CASSLGLAPSYEQYF. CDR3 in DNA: TGTGCCAGCAGCTTAGGCCTAGCGCCCTCCTACGAGCAGTACTTC.

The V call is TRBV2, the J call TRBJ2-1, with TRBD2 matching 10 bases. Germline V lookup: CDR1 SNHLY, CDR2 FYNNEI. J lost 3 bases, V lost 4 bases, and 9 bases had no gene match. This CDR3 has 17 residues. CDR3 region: CASSGVAGGSGYNEQFF. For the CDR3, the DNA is TGTGCCAGCAGTGGGGTAGCGGGGGGAAGCGGCTACAATGAGCAGTTCTTC.

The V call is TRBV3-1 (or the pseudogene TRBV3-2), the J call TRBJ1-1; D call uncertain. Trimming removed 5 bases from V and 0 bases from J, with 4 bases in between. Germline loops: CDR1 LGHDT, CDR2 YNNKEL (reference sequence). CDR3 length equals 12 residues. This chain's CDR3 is CASSVMNTEAFF. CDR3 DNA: TGTGCCAGCAGCGTTATGAACACTGAAGCTTTCTTT.

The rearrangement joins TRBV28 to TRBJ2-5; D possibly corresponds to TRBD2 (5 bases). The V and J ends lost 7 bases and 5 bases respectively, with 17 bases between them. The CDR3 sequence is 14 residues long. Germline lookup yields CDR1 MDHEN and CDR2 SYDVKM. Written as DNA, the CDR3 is TGTGCCAGCACCAATTACGGGGATTGGGAGACCCAGTACTTC. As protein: CASTNYGDWETQYF.